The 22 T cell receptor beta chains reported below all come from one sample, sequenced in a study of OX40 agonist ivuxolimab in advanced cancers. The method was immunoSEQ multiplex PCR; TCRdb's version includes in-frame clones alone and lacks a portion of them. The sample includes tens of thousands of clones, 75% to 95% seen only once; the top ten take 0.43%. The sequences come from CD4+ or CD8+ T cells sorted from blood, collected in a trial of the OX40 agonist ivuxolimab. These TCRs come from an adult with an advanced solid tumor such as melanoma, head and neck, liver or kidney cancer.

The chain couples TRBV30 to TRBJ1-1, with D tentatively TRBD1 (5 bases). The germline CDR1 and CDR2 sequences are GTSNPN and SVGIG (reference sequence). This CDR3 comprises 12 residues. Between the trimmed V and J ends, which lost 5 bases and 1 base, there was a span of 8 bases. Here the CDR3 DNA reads TGTGCCTGGTCCCAGGGGAACACTGAAGCTTTCTTT. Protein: CAWSQGNTEAFF.

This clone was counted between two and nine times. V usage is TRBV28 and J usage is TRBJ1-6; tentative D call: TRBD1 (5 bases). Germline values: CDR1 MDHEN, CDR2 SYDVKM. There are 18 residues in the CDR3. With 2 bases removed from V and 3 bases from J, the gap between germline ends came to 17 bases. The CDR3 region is CASSLRSGGGFYNSPLHF. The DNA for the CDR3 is TGTGCCAGCAGTTTAAGGTCGGGGGGAGGTTTCTATAATTCACCCCTCCACTTT.

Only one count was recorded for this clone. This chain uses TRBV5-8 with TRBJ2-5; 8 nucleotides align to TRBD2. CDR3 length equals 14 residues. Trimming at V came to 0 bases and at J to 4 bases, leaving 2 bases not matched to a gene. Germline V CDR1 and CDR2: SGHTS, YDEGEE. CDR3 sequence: CASSLAGLAETQYF. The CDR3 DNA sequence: TGTGCCAGCAGCTTGGCCGGACTAGCAGAGACCCAGTACTTC. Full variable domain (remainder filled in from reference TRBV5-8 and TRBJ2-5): EAGVTQSPTHLIKTRGQQATLRCSPISGHTSVYWYQQALGLGLQFLLWYDEGEERNRGNFPPRFSGRQFPNYSSELNVNALELEDSALYLCASSLAGLAETQYFGPGTRLLVL.

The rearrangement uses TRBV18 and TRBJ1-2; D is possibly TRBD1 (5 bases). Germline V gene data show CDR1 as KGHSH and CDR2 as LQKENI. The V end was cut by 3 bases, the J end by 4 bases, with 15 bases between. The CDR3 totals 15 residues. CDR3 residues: CASSPSDLGGYGYTF. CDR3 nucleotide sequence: TGTGCCAGCTCACCCTCAGACCTGGGGGGCTATGGCTACACCTTC.

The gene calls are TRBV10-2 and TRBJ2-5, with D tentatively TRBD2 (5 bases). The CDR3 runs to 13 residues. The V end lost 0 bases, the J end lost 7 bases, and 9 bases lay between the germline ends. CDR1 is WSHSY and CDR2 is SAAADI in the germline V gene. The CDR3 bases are TGCGCCAGCAGTGAGTCTTCGGGGATGACCCAGTACTTC. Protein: CASSESSGMTQYF.

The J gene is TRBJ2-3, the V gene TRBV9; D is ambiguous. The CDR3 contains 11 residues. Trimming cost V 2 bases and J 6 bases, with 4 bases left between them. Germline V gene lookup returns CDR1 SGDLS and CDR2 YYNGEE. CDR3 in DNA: TGTGCCAGCAGCGTGATGGATACGCAGTATTTT. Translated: CASSVMDTQYF.

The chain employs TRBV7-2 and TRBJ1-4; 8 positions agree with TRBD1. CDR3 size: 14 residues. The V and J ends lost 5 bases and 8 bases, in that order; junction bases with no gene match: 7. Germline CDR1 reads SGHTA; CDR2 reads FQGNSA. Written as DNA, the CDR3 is TGTGCCAGCAGCCCCCGGACAGGGAGCGAAAAACTGTTTTTT. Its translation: CASSPRTGSEKLFF.

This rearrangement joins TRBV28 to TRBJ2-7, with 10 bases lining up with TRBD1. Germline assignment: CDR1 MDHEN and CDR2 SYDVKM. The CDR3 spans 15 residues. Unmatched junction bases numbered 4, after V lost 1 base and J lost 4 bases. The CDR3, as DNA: TGTGCCAGCAGTTTATCTGGGACAGGGGAATACGAGCAGTACTTC. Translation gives CASSLSGTGEYEQYF.

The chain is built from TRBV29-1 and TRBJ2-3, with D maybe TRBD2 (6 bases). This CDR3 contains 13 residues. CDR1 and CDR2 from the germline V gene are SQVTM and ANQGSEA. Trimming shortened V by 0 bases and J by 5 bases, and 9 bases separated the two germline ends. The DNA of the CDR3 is TGCAGCGTTGAAGAGACTAGGGGAGATACGCAGTATTTT. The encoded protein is CSVEETRGDTQYF.

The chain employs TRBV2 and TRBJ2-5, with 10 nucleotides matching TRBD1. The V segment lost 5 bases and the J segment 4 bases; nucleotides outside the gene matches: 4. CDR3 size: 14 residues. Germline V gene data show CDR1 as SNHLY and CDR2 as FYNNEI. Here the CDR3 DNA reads TGTGCCAGCAGTTGGGACAGGGGAGGAGAGACCCAGTACTTC. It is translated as CASSWDRGGETQYF.

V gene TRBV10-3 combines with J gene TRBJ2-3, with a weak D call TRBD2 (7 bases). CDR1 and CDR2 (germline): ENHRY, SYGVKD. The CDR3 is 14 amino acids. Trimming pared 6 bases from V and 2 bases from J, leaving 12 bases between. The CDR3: CAISGGPLTDTQYF. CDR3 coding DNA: TGTGCCATCAGCGGGGGGCCTCTCACAGATACGCAGTATTTT.

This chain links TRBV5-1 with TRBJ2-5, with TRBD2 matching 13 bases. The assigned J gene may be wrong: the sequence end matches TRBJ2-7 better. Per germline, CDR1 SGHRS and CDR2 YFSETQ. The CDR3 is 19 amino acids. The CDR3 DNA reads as TGCGCCAGCAGCTTGGTTTTGGGGACTAGCGGGAAGAAGTCCTACGAGCAGTACTTC. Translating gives CASSLVLGTSGKKSYEQYF.

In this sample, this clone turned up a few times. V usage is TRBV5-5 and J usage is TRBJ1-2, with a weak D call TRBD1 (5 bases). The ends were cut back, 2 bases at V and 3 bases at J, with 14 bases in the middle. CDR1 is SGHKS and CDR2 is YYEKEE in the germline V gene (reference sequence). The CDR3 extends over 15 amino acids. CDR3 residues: CASSFTPGSDYGYTF. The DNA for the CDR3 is TGTGCCAGCAGCTTTACCCCAGGGTCAGACTATGGCTACACCTTC.

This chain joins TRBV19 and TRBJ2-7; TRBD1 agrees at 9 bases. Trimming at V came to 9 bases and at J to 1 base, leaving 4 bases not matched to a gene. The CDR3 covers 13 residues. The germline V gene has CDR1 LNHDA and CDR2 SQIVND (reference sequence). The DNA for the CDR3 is TGTGCCAGATTGACAGGGGGGTCCTACGAGCAGTACTTC. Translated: CARLTGGSYEQYF.

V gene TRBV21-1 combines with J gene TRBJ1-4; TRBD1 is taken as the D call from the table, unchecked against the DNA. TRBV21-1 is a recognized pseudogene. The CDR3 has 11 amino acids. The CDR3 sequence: CALTGVPSLFF. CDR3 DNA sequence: TGTGCCTTGACAGGGGTTCCGAGTCTGTTTTTT.

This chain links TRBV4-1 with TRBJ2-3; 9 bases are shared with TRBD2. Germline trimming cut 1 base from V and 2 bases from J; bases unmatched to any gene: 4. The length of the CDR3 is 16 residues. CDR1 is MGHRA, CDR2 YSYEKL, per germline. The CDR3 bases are TGCGCCAGCAGCCAAGCCAGCGGGGGGCCCACAGATACGCAGTATTTT. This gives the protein CASSQASGGPTDTQYF.

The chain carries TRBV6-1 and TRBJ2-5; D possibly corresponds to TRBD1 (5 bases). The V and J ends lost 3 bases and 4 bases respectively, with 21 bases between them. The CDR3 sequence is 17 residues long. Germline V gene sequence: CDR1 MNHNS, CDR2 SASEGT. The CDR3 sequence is CASSEGRQQRVPETQYF. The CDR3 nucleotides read TGTGCCAGCAGTGAGGGAAGACAGCAAAGGGTCCCAGAGACCCAGTACTTC.

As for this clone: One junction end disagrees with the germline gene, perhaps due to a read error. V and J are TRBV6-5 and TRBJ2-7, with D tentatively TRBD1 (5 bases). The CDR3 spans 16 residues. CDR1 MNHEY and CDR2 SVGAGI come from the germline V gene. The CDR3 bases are TGTGCCAGCAGTTACTGGGCAGGGCGTAACTCCTACGGGCAGTACTTC. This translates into CASSYWAGRNSYGQYF.

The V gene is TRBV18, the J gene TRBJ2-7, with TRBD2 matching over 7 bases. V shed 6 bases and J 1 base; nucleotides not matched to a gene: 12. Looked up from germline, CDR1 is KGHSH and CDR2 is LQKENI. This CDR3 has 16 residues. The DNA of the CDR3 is TGTGCCAGCTCTCCCGGCGGGGGAGAGCTTTCCTACGAGCAGTACTTC. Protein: CASSPGGGELSYEQYF.

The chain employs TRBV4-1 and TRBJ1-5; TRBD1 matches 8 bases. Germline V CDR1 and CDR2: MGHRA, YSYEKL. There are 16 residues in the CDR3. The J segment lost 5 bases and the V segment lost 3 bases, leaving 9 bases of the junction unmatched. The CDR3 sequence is CASSHLTGEGDQPQHF. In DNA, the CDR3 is TGCGCCAGCAGCCACCTGACAGGGGAAGGGGATCAGCCCCAGCATTTT.

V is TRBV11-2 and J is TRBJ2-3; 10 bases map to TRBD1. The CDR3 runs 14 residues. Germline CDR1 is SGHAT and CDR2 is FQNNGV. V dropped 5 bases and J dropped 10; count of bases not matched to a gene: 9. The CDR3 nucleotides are TGTGCCAGCAGCCAGGGACAGGGGACCCCCGCGCAGTATTTT. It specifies CASSQGQGTPAQYF.

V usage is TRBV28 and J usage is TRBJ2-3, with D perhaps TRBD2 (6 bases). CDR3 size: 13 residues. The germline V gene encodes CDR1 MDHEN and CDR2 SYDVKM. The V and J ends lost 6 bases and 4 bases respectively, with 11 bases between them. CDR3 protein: CASRGTWADTQYF. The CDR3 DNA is TGTGCCAGCAGGGGGACTTGGGCAGATACGCAGTATTTT.